This T cell receptor (beta chain) was identified during a study of a mutant IDH1 vaccine in newly diagnosed glioma. For the study at large: Vaccination began 4-6 weeks post radiotherapy alone, or with temozolomide cycles.

A note on this clone: Its antigen is not known.

The protocol was immunoSEQ multiplex PCR, while the TCRdb copy is restricted to in-frame clones and leaves out a portion. The sample lists 30,000 to 40,000 clones, more than 75% occurring once. The time point denotes: week 47, end of study. Vaccination comprised doses that each held 300 ug of mutant IDH1 20-mer peptide, plus topical imiquimod. Study-level points and caveats: Variations in leading peripheral T cell clonotypes appeared to have no connection with pseudoprogression.

The TCR was taken from a woman aged 25 to 39 with glioma. This specimen consisted of PBMCs, obtained from a glioma patient whose treatment included an IDH1 peptide vaccine.

CDR3 sequence reads: CATSRDSGRGQETQYF. DNA for the CDR3: TGTGCCACCAGCAGAGATTCGGGCAGGGGACAAGAGACCCAGTACTTC. J is TRBJ2-5 and V is TRBV15; tentative D call: TRBD1 (6 bases). Trimming left V 0 bases short and J 2 bases short, with 13 bases between. This CDR3 region has 16 residues. Germline V gives CDR1 LNHNV, CDR2 YYDKDF (reference sequence).